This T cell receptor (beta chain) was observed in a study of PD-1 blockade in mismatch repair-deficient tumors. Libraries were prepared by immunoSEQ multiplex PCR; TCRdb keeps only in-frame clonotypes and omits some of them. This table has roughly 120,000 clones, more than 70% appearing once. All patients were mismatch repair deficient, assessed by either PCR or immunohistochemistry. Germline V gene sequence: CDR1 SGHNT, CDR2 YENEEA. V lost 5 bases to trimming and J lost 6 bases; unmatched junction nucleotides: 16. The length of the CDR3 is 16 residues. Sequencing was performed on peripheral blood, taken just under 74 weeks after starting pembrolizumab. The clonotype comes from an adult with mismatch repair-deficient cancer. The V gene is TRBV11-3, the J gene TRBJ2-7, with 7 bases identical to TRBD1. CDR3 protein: CASSPRSTGTPGEQYF. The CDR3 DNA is TGTGCCAGCAGCCCACGGTCGACAGGGACCCCCGGCGAGCAGTACTTC.